A single sample is the source of the 5 T cell receptor beta chains below, sequenced in a study of blood T cell repertoires in COVID-19. Sequenced by immunoSEQ multiplex PCR; TCRdb stores in-frame clones only, minus some. The top ten clones hold 0.7% to 1% of a sample with about 250,000 clones, 70% to 90% of them seen once. Sequencing input: peripheral blood. These receptors were collected from a human donor with COVID-19, enrolled during active disease. The donor label of this sample is uncertain.

The chain couples TRBV11-2 to TRBJ1-2; 10 bases map to TRBD1. V trimming: 6 bases; J trimming: 6 bases; junction bases outside the gene matches: 10. Germline values: CDR1 SGHAT, CDR2 FQNNGV. The CDR3 length is 15 residues. The CDR3 spells CASRLRDRGHDGYTF. The CDR3 coding sequence is TGTGCCAGCAGACTTAGGGACAGGGGTCACGATGGCTACACCTTC.

This clone was seen only once. The V call is TRBV19, the J call TRBJ2-2, with 8 positions matching TRBD1. The CDR3 is made up of 15 amino acids. V lost 3 bases and J lost 6; bases outside the gene matches: 6. In germline, CDR1 is LNHDA, CDR2 SQIVND (reference sequence). The CDR3 DNA follows: TGTGCCAGTAGTATTAACAGGGGGGTCGCCGGGGAGCTGTTTTTT. Translated: CASSINRGVAGELFF.

The V call is TRBV3-1 (or the pseudogene TRBV3-2), the J call TRBJ1-2, with D perhaps TRBD1 (5 bases). The V and J ends lost 7 bases and 0 bases respectively, with 12 bases between them. This CDR3 has 14 residues. Per germline, CDR1 LGHDT and CDR2 YNNKEL (reference sequence). CDR3 sequence reads: CASTFDRTNYGYTF. Written as DNA, the CDR3 is TGTGCCAGCACCTTCGACAGAACTAACTATGGCTACACCTTC.

The chain combines TRBV19 with TRBJ1-3; TRBD1 aligns across 7 bases. The CDR3 contains 17 residues. Germline V lookup: CDR1 LNHDA, CDR2 SQIVND (reference sequence). V was pared by 8 bases and J by 2 bases, with 15 bases of the junction left unmatched. The CDR3 protein is CASPRTGIMEAGNTIYF. The CDR3, as DNA: TGTGCCAGTCCCAGGACAGGTATAATGGAAGCTGGAAACACCATATATTTT.

The rearrangement links TRBV2 to TRBJ2-2; D may be TRBD1 (6 bases). CDR3 length: 16 residues. CDR1 is SNHLY, CDR2 FYNNEI, per germline. Trimming stripped 7 bases from V and 6 bases from J, with 21 bases between. This CDR3 is CASIGGGHRISGELFF. In DNA form, the CDR3 reads TGTGCCAGCATTGGTGGGGGACACAGAATCTCCGGGGAGCTGTTTTTT.